The next 5 T cell receptor beta chains were all read from a single sample in a study of vaccination and CD4 T cells after COVID-19. The Oncomine TCR Beta short-read assay sequenced DNA from cultured CD4+ T cells. TCRdb called the PCR reads again in MiXCR, with one record for every CDR3 protein. The sample shows about 13,000 distinct CDR3 sequences, 50% to 65% of them seen only once. Treatment noted: roughly 11-day PBMC culture with coronavirus spike peptide pools or control peptides (ViraFEST assay). These receptors have no known antigen. Sequencing was carried out using CD4+ T cells from blood, cultured in vitro. The source is a human donor who had recovered from COVID-19.

V and J are TRBV2 and TRBJ2-2; no clear D. V was pared by 6 bases and J by 6 bases, with 11 bases between. This CDR3 region has 13 residues. Germline-derived CDR1 and CDR2 are SNHLY and FYNNEI. The CDR3 here is CASRADLSGELFF. The CDR3, as DNA: TGTGCCAGCAGGGCGGATCTATCCGGGGAGCTGTTTTTT.

This clonotype showed up just a few times. This chain connects TRBV11-2 to TRBJ2-7, with 8 positions matching TRBD1. Germline V lookup: CDR1 SGHAT, CDR2 FQNNGV. The length of the CDR3 is 16 residues. Unmatched junction bases numbered 11, after V lost 5 bases and J lost 2 bases. CDR3 sequence (DNA): TGTGCCAGCAGCGCCTCCGATGGACAGGGTGCCTACGAGCAGTACTTC. Translated: CASSASDGQGAYEQYF.

This chain joins TRBV21-1 and TRBJ1-1; TRBD1 reflects the table's D call only, with no check against the DNA. TRBV21-1 is a known pseudogene. The CDR3 totals 13 residues. The CDR3, as DNA: TGTGCCAGCAGCCCCAGGGAGAGGTCTAAAGCTTTCTTT. As protein: CASSPRERSKAFF.

The sample holds a few counts of this clonotype. A read error may account for a junction end that differs from germline. This sequence joins TRBV6-5 and TRBJ1-2; no firm D call. The CDR3 spans 14 residues. The germline V gene has CDR1 MNHEY and CDR2 SVGAGI. The CDR3 sequence: CASSHSLPRYGYTF. CDR3 DNA sequence: TGTGCCAGCAGTCACTCCCTCCCACGCTATGGCTACACCTTC.

This clonotype was counted between two and nine times. The chain employs TRBV20-1 and TRBJ2-5, with 14 positions matching TRBD2. CDR1 is DFQATT and CDR2 is SNEGSKA in the germline V gene (reference sequence). The J segment lost 5 bases and the V segment lost 4 bases, leaving 9 bases of the junction unmatched. CDR3 length equals 16 residues. The CDR3 region is CSANPTSGGVGETQYF. CDR3 bases: TGCAGTGCTAACCCGACTAGCGGGGGGGTCGGGGAGACCCAGTACTTC.